Listed below are T cell receptor beta chains from one sample, sequenced in a study of cytomegalovirus exposure and HLA in healthy donors. TCRdb keeps only in-frame clones here, not all; method: immunoSEQ multiplex PCR. The sample has 55,000 to 65,000 clones, approximately 80% seen once; the top ten hold 3.9%. The specimen was PBMCs. Receptors originate from a woman aged 40-49 years in good health and CMV-seronegative. The CDR3 runs from the conserved cysteine through the conserved F or W. Fields, in order: D gene, V gene, J gene, clone size, CDR3 length, CDR3 DNA, CDR3 protein. The D gene is left open where the match is weak. Clone size is given for some rows only: seen once, a few or many times, or a class if the clone is expanded.

>TRBD1|TRBV29-1|TRBJ1-1|.|13
TGCAGCGTTGATAGGCAGGGGGATGGTGAAGCTTTCTTT
CSVDRQGDGEAFF
>.|TRBV5-8|TRBJ1-4|.|13
TGTGCCAGCAGCTTACGGGGTACCGAAAAACTGTTTTTT
CASSLRGTEKLFF
>TRBD2|TRBV4-1|TRBJ2-7|.|17
TGCGCCAGCAGCCAAGTTGGGCTAGCGGGAGTTGTTTACGAGCAGTACTTC
CASSQVGLAGVVYEQYF
>TRBD1|TRBV4-3|TRBJ2-7|medium-sized|17
TGCGCCAGCAGCCAAGTTCCCGGGACAGGGGGCGCGTACGAGCAGTACTTC
CASSQVPGTGGAYEQYF
>.|TRBV7-9|TRBJ2-5|few|15
TGTGCCAGCAGCTTTGGAGATGTATACCAAGAGACCCAGTACTTC
CASSFGDVYQETQYF
>.|TRBV4-1|TRBJ2-7|.|20
TGCGCCAGCAGCCAAGAATGGGCGGCCCAGTTGTTAGCGAATGCCTACGAGCAGTACTTC
CASSQEWAAQLLANAYEQYF
>TRBD1|TRBV7-6|TRBJ1-4|.|16
TGTGCCAGCAGCTTCCGGGACAGGGGGCATCGTGAAAAACTGTTTTTT
CASSFRDRGHREKLFF
>.|TRBV27|TRBJ1-2|few|16
TGTGCCAGCAGTTTATCTACAGGGCAGGGGAATGGTGGCTACACCTTC
CASSLSTGQGNGGYTF
>TRBD1|TRBV4-1|TRBJ2-7|.|16
TGCGCCAGCAGCCAGGACAGGGGGCCGCTCTCCTACGAGCAGTACTTC
CASSQDRGPLSYEQYF
>TRBD2|TRBV18|TRBJ2-1|.|16
TGTGCCAGCTCACCACCGGGGACTAGCGGGAGGGGTGAGCAGTTCTTC
CASSPPGTSGRGEQFF
>TRBD1|TRBV4-1|TRBJ1-1|.|16
TGCGCCAGCAGCCAAGATCTGACAGGGCCTGACACTGAAGCTTTCTTT
CASSQDLTGPDTEAFF
>TRBD1|TRBV19|TRBJ2-2|.|15
TGTGCCAGTAGTGAGGACAGGGTACGCAGCGGGGAGCTGTTTTTT
CASSEDRVRSGELFF
>TRBD2|TRBV7-9|TRBJ2-1|.|15
TGTGCCAGCAGCCCCCCAGGACTAGCGGGCAATGAGCAGTTCTTC
CASSPPGLAGNEQFF
>TRBD2|TRBV4-3|TRBJ2-3|.|16
TGCGCCAGCAGCCTCGGGACTAGCGGGTATACAGATACGCAGTATTTT
CASSLGTSGYTDTQYF
>TRBD2|TRBV29-1|TRBJ2-1|.|15
TGCAGCGTTGAAAGACTAGCGGGAGCTTTGGGTGAGCAGTTCTTC
CSVERLAGALGEQFF
>TRBD1|TRBV4-2|TRBJ1-1|.|15
TGTGCCAGCAGCCAAGTAGCGGACAGGAACGTTGAAGCTTTCTTT
CASSQVADRNVEAFF
>TRBD2|TRBV2|TRBJ2-1|.|15
TGTGCCAGCAGGGCTCTAGCGGGATTGTACAATGAGCAGTTCTTC
CASRALAGLYNEQFF
>TRBD2|TRBV28|TRBJ2-1|.|15
TGTGCCAGCAGCCAGGGGACTAGCGGGATGGGTGAGCAGTTCTTC
CASSQGTSGMGEQFF
>TRBD2|TRBV27|TRBJ2-1|.|16
TGTGCCAGCAGTTCACTAGCGGGGAGATTTAACAATGAGCAGTTCTTC
CASSSLAGRFNNEQFF
>TRBD2|TRBV7-9|TRBJ2-1|.|19
TGTGCCAGCAGCCCGGGACTAGCGGGAGATTCACTTAGGTACAATGAGCAGTTCTTC
CASSPGLAGDSLRYNEQFF
>TRBD2|TRBV4-2|TRBJ2-3|.|17
TGTGCCAGCAGCCAAGAGACGGGACTAGCGGGTGCAGATACGCAGTATTTT
CASSQETGLAGADTQYF
>TRBD1|TRBV13|TRBJ2-7|.|14
TGTGCCAGCAGCGCCACGGACAGGGCCGACCAGCAGTACTTC
CASSATDRADQQYF
>TRBD1|TRBV5-4|TRBJ2-4|.|16
TGTGCCAGCAGCCCCGACAGGGTGATGGCCAAAAACATTCAGTACTTC
CASSPDRVMAKNIQYF
>.|TRBV28|TRBJ1-2|.|12
TGTGCCAGCAGTTTACCGGGGTATGGCTACACCTTC
CASSLPGYGYTF
>TRBD1|TRBV5-1|TRBJ2-7|.|16
TGCGCCAGCAGCCTCGTGACAGGGGCCGTGGTTGGCGAGCAGTACTTC
CASSLVTGAVVGEQYF
>.|TRBV7-2|TRBJ2-2|.|15
TGTGCCAGCAGCTTCTCGGGACGGGGGAATCTCGAGCTGTTTTTT
CASSFSGRGNLELFF
>.|TRBV6-5|TRBJ2-5|.|13
TGTGCCAGCAGATCCGGGACAACGGGGACCCAGTACTTC
CASRSGTTGTQYF
>TRBD1|TRBV11-2|TRBJ1-2|.|12
TGTGCCAGCAGCCGCTACGGGACAGGGAACACCTTC
CASSRYGTGNTF
>TRBD2|TRBV10-3|TRBJ2-2|.|13
TGTGCCATCACCGGGGGGGGGACCGGGGAGCTGTTTTTT
CAITGGGTGELFF
>TRBD2|TRBV28|TRBJ2-7|once|14
TGTGCCAGCAGTTTTCCTAGCGGGGGGTACGAGCAGTACTTC
CASSFPSGGYEQYF
>TRBD1|TRBV29-1|TRBJ2-7|.|15
TGTAGCGTCGAGAAGACAGGGGGATTCCCCTACGAGCAGTACTTC
CSVEKTGGFPYEQYF
>TRBD2|TRBV29-1|TRBJ2-1|.|15
TGCAGCGTTTTCCCTACTAGCGGGAACCTCAATGAGCAGTTCTTC
CSVFPTSGNLNEQFF
>TRBD1|TRBV29-1|TRBJ1-1|.|13
TGCAGCGTTGGAGCAGGGGGGACCACTGAAGCTTTCTTT
CSVGAGGTTEAFF